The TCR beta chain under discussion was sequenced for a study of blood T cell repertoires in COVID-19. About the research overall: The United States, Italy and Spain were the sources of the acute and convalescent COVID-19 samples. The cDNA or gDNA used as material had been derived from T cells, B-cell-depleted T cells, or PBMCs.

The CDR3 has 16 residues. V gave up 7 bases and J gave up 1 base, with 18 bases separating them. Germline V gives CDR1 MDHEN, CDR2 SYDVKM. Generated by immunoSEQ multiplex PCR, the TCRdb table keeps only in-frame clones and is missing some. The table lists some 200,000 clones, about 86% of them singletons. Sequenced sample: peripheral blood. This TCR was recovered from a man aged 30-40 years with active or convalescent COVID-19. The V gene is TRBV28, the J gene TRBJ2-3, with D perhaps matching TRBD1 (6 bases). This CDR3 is CASTFSQRTGTDTQYF. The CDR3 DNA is TGTGCCAGCACTTTTAGCCAGAGGACAGGCACAGATACGCAGTATTTT. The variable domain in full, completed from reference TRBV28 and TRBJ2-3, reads DVKVTQSSRYLVKRTGEKVFLECVQDMDHENMFWYRQDPGLGLRLIYFSYDVKMKEKGDIPEGYSVSREKKERFSLILESASTNQTSMYLCASTFSQRTGTDTQYFGPGTRLTVL.